This TCR beta chain was identified during a study of regulatory T cells in long-lasting Graves disease. With iRepertoire HTBI primers and Arm-PCR of CDR3 regions, TCR beta libraries were built. TCRdb re-analysed the multiplex PCR reads in MiXCR, keeping a single row per CDR3 protein. The sample lists 400,000 to 550,000 distinct CDR3 sequences, under 15% occurring once. Germline V lookup: CDR1 LNHDA, CDR2 SQIVND (reference sequence). V was clipped by 3 bases and J by 5 bases, with 11 bases between them. The CDR3 consists of 14 residues. The sample's time point: newly diagnosed GD, antithyroid drugs for less than 3 months. Generation of the TCR library employed RNA extracted from PBMCs. It was American Thyroid Association guidelines that determined Graves' disease diagnosis. The same sample was also studied in work on T cells in Graves' hyperthyroidism and ophthalmopathy.

The starting material was peripheral blood mononuclear cells (PBMCs), obtained at new diagnosis, from a patient treated with antithyroid drugs. The receptor was isolated from a young woman with Graves disease. The rearrangement uses TRBV19 and TRBJ1-5; D not resolved. For the CDR3, the DNA is TGTGCCAGTAGTATCTCCGGACTCTATCAGCCCCAGCATTTT. It encodes CASSISGLYQPQHF.